This T cell receptor beta chain was sequenced in a study of blood T cell repertoires in COVID-19. The overall study: From the United States, Italy and Spain came samples of acute and convalescent COVID-19. T cells, B-cell-depleted T cells, or PBMCs supplied cDNA or gDNA.

Authors' methods: For nucleated cells, counts were estimated from reference gene primer amplification. Assay used: immunoSEQ multiplex PCR; TCRdb lists only in-frame clones, some missing. V, J and clone size are taken as reported in that table, and D and trimming were inferred from the DNA itself. Of 50,000 to 65,000 clones listed, roughly 82% were seen once; the top ten hold around 21%. The CDR3 is made up of 16 amino acids. In germline, CDR1 is SGHTA, CDR2 FQGNSA. V shed 6 bases and J 9 bases; nucleotides not matched to a gene: 15. The sample was peripheral blood. This receptor was obtained from a woman aged 55-69 years with acute or convalescent COVID-19. V usage is TRBV7-2 and J usage is TRBJ2-1; 9 nucleotides match TRBD1. CDR3 residues: CASRAAGTGTLGEQFF. CDR3 sequence (DNA): TGTGCCAGCAGGGCGGCCGGGACAGGGACCTTGGGTGAGCAGTTCTTC. The entire variable domain, with the rest obtained from reference TRBV7-2 and TRBJ2-1, is as follows: GAGVSQSPSNKVTEKGKDVELRCDPISGHTALYWYRQSLGQGLEFLIYFQGNSAPDKSGLPSDRFSAERTGGSVSTLTIQRTQQEDSAVYLCASRAAGTGTLGEQFFGPGTRLTVL.